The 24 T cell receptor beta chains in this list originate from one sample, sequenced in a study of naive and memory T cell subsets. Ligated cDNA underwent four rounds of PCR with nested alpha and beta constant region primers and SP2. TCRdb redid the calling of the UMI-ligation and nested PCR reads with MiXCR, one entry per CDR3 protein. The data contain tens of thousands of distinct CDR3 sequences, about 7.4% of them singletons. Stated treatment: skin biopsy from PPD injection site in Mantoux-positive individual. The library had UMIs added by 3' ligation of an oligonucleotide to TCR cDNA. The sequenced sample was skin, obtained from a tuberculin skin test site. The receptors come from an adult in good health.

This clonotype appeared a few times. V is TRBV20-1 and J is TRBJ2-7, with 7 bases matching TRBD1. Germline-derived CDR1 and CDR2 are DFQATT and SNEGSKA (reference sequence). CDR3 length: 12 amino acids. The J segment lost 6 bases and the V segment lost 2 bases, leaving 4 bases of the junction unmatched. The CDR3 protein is CSARSTGAEQYF. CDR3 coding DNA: TGCAGTGCTAGATCTACAGGGGCCGAGCAGTACTTC.

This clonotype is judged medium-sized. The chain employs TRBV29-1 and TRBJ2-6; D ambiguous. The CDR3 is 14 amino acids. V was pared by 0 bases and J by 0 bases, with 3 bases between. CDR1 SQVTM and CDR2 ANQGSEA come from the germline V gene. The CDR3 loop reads CSVEEGSGANVLTF. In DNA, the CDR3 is TGCAGCGTTGAAGAGGGCTCTGGGGCCAACGTCCTGACTTTC.

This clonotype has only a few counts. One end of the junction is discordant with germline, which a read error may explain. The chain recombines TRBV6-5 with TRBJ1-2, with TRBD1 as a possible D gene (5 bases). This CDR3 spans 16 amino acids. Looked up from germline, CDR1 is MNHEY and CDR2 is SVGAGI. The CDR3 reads CASSYTKGRTNYGDTF. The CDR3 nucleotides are TGTGCCAGCAGTTACACGAAGGGACGGACTAACTATGGCGACACCTTC.

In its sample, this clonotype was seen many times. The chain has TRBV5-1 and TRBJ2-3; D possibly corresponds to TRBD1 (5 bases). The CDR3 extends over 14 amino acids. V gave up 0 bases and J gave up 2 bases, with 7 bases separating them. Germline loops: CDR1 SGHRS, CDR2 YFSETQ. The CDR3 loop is CASSLVGVTDTQYF. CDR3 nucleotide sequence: TGCGCCAGCAGCTTGGTAGGGGTCACAGATACGCAGTATTTT. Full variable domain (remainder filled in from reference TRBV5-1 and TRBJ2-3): KAGVTQTPRYLIKTRGQQVTLSCSPISGHRSVSWYQQTPGQGLQFLFEYFSETQRNKGNFPGRFSGRQFSNSRSEMNVSTLELGDSALYLCASSLVGVTDTQYFGPGTRLTVL.

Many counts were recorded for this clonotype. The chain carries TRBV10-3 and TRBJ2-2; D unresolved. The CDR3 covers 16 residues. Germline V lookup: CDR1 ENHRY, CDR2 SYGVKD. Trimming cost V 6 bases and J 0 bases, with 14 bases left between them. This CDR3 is CAIRRAEGSNTGELFF. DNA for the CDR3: TGTGCCATCAGGAGAGCTGAAGGGTCGAACACCGGGGAGCTGTTTTTT.

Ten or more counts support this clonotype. Here the CDR3 reads CASVPRRGPDPYIQYF. CDR3 nucleotide sequence: TGTGCCAGCGTGCCCCGGCGGGGACCTGACCCCTACATTCAGTACTTC. The rearrangement links TRBV6-1 to TRBJ2-4; possible D gene TRBD2, 6 bases. The length of the CDR3 is 16 residues. CDR1 is MNHNS, CDR2 SASEGT, per germline. V was shortened by 8 bases and J by 8 bases, with 25 bases between the two germline ends.

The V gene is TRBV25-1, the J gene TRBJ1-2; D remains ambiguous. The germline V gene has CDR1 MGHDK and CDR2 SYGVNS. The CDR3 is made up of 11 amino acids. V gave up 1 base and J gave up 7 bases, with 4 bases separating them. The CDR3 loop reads CASSESGGYTF. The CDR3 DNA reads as TGTGCCAGCAGTGAATCCGGTGGCTACACCTTC.

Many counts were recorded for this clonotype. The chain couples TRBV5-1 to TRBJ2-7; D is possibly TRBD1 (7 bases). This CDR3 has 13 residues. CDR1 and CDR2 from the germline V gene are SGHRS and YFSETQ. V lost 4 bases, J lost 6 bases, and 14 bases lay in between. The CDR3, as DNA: TGCGCCAGCAGCCAACCTCAGGGGGGCGAGCAGTACTTC. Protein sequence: CASSQPQGGEQYF.

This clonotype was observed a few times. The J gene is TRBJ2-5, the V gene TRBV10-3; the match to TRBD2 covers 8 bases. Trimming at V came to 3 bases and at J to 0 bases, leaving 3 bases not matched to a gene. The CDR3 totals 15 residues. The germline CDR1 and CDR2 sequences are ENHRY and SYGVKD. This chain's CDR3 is CAISDSGVDQETQYF. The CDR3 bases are TGTGCCATCAGTGATAGCGGGGTCGACCAAGAGACCCAGTACTTC.

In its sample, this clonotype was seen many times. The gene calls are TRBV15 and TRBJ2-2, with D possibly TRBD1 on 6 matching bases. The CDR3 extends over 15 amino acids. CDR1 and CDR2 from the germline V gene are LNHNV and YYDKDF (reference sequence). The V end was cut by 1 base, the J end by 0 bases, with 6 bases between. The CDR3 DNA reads TGTGCCACCAGCAGAGGGGGGCCGAACACCGGGGAGCTGTTTTTT. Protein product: CATSRGGPNTGELFF. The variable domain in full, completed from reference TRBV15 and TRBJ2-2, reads DAMVIQNPRYQVTQFGKPVTLSCSQTLNHNVMYWYQQKSSQAPKLLFHYYDKDFNNEADTPDNFQSRRPNTSFCFLDIRSPGLGDTAMYLCATSRGGPNTGELFFGEGSRLTVL.

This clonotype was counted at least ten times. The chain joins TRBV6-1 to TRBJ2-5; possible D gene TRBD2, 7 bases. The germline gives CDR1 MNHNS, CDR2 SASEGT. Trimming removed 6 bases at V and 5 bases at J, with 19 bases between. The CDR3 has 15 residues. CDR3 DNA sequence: TGTGCCAGCAGGGGTAACGATGCGGGGGCTGAGACCCAGTACTTC. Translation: CASRGNDAGAETQYF.

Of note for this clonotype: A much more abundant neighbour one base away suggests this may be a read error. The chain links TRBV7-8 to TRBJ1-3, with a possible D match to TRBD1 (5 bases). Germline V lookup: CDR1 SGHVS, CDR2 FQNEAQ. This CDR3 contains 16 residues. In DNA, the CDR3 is TGTGCCAGCAGTTCCCCCCAGGGAAGGGCGGGAAACACCATGTATTTT. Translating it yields CASSSPQGRAGNTMYF.

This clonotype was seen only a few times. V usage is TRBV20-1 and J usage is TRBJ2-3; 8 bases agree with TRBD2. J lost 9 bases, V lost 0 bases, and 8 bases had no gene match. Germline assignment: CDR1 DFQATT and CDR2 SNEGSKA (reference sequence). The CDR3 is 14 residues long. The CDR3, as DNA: TGCAGTGCTAGAGATCCTGGACTAGCACGAACGCAGTATTTT. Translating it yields CSARDPGLARTQYF.

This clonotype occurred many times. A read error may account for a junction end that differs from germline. Written as DNA, the CDR3 is TGCGCCAGCAGCTTACTAGCGGACACAAATACGCAGTATTTT. This sequence encodes CASSLLADTNTQYF. V is TRBV5-1 and J is TRBJ2-3, with TRBD2 matching over 8 bases. The CDR3 runs to 14 residues. Germline V lookup: CDR1 SGHRS, CDR2 YFSETQ. The variable domain in full, with the rest retrieved from reference TRBV5-1 and TRBJ2-3, is KAGVTQTPRYLIKTRGQQVTLSCSPISGHRSVSWYQQTPGQGLQFLFEYFSETQRNKGNFPGRFSGRQFSNSRSEMNVSTLELGDSALYLCASSLLADTNTQYFGPGTRLTVL.

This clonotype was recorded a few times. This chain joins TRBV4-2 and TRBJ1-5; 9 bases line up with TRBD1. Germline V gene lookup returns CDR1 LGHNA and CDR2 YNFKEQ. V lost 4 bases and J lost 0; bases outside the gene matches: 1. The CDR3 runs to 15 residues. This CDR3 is CASSRDRVSNQPQHF. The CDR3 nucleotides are TGTGCCAGCAGCCGGGACAGGGTTAGCAATCAGCCCCAGCATTTT.

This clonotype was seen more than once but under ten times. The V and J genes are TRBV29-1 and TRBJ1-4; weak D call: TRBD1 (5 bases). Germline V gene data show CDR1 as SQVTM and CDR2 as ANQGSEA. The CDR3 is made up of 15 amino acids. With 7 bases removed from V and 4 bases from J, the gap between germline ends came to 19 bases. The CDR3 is CSAKRDGTDNEKLFF. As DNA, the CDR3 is TGCAGCGCAAAGCGTGATGGGACCGATAATGAAAAACTGTTTTTT. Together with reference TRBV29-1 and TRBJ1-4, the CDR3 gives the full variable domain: SAVISQKPSRDICQRGTSLTIQCQVDSQVTMMFWYRQQPGQSLTLIATANQGSEATYESGFVIDKFPISRPNLTFSTLTVSNMSPEDSSIYLCSAKRDGTDNEKLFFGSGTQLSVL.

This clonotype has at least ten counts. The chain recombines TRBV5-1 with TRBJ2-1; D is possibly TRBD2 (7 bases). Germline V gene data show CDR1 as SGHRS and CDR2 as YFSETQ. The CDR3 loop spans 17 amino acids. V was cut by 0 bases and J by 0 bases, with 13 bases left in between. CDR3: CASSLAAGATSYNEQFF. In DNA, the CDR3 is TGCGCCAGCAGCTTGGCCGCGGGGGCGACCTCCTACAATGAGCAGTTCTTC. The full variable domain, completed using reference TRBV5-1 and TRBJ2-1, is KAGVTQTPRYLIKTRGQQVTLSCSPISGHRSVSWYQQTPGQGLQFLFEYFSETQRNKGNFPGRFSGRQFSNSRSEMNVSTLELGDSALYLCASSLAAGATSYNEQFFGPGTRLTVL.

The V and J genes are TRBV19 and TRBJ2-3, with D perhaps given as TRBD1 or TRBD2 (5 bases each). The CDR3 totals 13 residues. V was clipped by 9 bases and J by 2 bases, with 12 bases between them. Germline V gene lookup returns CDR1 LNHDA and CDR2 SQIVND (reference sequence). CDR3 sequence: CASYTGTTDTQYF. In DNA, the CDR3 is TGTGCCAGCTACACTGGGACCACAGATACGCAGTATTTT.

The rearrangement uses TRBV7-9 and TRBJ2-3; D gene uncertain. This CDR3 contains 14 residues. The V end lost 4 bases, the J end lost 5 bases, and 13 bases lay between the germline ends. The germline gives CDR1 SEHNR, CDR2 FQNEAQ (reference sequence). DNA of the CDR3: TGTGCCAGCAGCTCACGGCAAAAACAAGATACGCAGTATTTT. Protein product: CASSSRQKQDTQYF. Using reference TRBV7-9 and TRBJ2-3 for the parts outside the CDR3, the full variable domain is DTGVSQNPRHKITKRGQNVTFRCDPISEHNRLYWYRQTLGQGPEFLTYFQNEAQLEKSRLLSDRFSAERPKGSFSTLEIQRTEQGDSAMYLCASSSRQKQDTQYFGPGTRLTVL.

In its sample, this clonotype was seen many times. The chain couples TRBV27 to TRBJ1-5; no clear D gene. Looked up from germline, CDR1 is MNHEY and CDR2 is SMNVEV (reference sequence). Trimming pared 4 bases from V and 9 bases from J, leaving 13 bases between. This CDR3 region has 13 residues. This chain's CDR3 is CASSSLVLGPQHF. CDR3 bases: TGTGCCAGCAGTTCTCTGGTCCTGGGGCCCCAGCATTTT.

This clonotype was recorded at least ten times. For the CDR3, the DNA is TGCAGTGCGGGGGCGGTAAATGAAAAACTGTTTTTT. Its protein is CSAGAVNEKLFF. V and J are TRBV20-1 and TRBJ1-4; maybe TRBD1 (6 bases). Trimming shortened V by 6 bases and J by 5 bases, and 10 bases separated the two germline ends. Germline V gives CDR1 DFQATT, CDR2 SNEGSKA (reference sequence). The CDR3 spans 12 residues.

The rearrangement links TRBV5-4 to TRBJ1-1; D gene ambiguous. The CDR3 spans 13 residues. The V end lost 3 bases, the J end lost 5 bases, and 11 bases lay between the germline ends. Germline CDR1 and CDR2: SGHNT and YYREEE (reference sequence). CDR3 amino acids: CASSSWGSTEAFF. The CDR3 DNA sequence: TGTGCCAGCAGCTCTTGGGGATCGACTGAAGCTTTCTTT.

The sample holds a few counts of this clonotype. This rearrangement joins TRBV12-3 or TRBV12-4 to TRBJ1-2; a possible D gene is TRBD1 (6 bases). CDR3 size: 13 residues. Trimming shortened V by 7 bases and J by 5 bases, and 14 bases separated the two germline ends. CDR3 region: CASTPGGQYGYTF. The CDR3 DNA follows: TGTGCCAGCACCCCCGGGGGGCAGTATGGCTACACCTTC.

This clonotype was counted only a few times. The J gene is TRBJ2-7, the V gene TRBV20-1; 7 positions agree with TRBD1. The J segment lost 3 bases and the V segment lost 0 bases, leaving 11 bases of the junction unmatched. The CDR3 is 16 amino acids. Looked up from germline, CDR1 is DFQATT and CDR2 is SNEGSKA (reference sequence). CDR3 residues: CSARDPTGTRSYEQYF. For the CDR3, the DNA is TGCAGTGCTAGAGATCCGACAGGGACCCGAAGCTACGAGCAGTACTTC.